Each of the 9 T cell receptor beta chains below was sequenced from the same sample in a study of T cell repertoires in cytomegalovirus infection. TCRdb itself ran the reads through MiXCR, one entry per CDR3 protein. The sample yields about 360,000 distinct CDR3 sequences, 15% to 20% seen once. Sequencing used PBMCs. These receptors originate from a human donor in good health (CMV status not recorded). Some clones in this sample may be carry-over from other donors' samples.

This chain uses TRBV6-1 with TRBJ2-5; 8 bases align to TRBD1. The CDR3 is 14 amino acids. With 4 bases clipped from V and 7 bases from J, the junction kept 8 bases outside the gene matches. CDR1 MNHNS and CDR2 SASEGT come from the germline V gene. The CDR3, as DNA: TGTGCCAGCAGTGCGGACAGGGCCCCGGGGACCCAGTACTTC. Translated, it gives CASSADRAPGTQYF.

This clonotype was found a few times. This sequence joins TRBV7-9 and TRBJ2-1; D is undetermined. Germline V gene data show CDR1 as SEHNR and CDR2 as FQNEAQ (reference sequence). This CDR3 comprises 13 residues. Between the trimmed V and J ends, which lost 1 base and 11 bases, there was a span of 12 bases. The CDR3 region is CASSLDFRSQQFF. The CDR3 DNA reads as TGTGCCAGCAGCTTAGACTTCAGGTCTCAGCAGTTCTTC.

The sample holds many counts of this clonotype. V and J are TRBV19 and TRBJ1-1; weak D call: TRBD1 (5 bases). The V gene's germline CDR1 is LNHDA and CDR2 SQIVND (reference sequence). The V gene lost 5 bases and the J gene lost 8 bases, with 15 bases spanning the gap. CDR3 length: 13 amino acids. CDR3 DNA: TGTGCCAGTAGTGGGTACGGAGGGGACGAAGCTTTCTTT. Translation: CASSGYGGDEAFF.

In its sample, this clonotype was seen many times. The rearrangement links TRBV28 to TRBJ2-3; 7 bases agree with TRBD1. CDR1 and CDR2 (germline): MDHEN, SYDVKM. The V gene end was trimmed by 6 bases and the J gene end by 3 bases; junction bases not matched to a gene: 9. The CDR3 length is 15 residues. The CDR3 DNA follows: TGTGCCAGCAGCCCGATCGACAGGGATACAGATACGCAGTATTTT. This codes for CASSPIDRDTDTQYF.

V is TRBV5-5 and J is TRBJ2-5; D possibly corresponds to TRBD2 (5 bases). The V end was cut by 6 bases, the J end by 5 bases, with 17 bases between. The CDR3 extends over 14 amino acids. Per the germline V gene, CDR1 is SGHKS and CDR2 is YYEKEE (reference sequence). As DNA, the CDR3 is TGTGCCAGCACCCGGGGAATCCCTGGGGAGACCCAGTACTTC. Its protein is CASTRGIPGETQYF.

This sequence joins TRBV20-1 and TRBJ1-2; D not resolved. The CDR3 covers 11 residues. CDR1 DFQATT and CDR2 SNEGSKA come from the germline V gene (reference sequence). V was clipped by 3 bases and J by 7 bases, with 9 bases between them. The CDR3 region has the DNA TGCAGTGCTAGCCCCTTGCTTGGCTACACCTTC. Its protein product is CSASPLLGYTF.

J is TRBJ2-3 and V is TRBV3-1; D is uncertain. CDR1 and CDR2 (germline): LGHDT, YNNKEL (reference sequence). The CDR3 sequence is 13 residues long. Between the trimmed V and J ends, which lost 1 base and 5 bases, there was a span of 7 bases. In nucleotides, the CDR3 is TGTGCCAGCAGCCAAGTGGTCAGAGATACGCAGTATTTT. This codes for CASSQVVRDTQYF.

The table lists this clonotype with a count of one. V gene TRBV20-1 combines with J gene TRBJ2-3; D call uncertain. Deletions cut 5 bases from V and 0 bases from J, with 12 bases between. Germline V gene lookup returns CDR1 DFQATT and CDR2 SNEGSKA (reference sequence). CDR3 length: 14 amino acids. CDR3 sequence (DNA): TGCAGTGCTTTAGATAAGACTAGCACAGATACGCAGTATTTT. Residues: CSALDKTSTDTQYF.

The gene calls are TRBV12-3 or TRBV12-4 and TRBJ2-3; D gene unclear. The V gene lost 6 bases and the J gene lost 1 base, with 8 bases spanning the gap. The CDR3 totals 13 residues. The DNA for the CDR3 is TGTGCCAGCAGCGAACGGGGCACAGATACGCAGTATTTT. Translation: CASSERGTDTQYF.